The next 27 T cell receptor beta chains were all read from a single sample in a study of blood T cells in healthy people across ages (dated by TCRdb to between 2015 and 2016). The method was 5' RACE. Sequencing was performed on an Illumina HiSeq 2500. A second PCR of roughly 6 to 12 cycles was performed with a sample-barcoded 5' primer and a J-beta primer mix. TCRdb applied fastp at Q25 and MiXCR to the public reads, then kept only in-frame beta chains. CDR3 protein duplicates are merged, each entry listing the most common genes and DNA. The sample contains around 990,000 distinct CDR3 sequences, around two fifths of them found a single time. Clones ranked in the top ten supply roughly 13% of the sample. Material: blood. These receptors all come from a young man in good health.

A few counts support this clonotype. This chain uses TRBV10-2 with TRBJ1-5; D unclear. Per the germline V gene, CDR1 is WSHSY and CDR2 is SAAADI. The CDR3 covers 14 residues. The ends were cut back, 4 bases at V and 2 bases at J, with 9 bases in the middle. CDR3 sequence: CASSVSGRNQPQHF. Here the CDR3 DNA reads TGCGCCAGCAGTGTCTCAGGTCGCAATCAGCCCCAGCATTTT.

The chain links TRBV20-1 to TRBJ2-3; D may be TRBD2 (6 bases). Germline V lookup: CDR1 DFQATT, CDR2 SNEGSKA (reference sequence). V was pared by 0 bases and J by 5 bases, with 15 bases between. The CDR3 consists of 15 residues. CDR3 sequence (DNA): TGCAGTGCTAGAGATCCCGACCTGGGGGGAGATACGCAGTATTTT. It yields the protein CSARDPDLGGDTQYF.

The chain combines TRBV15 with TRBJ2-5; D may be TRBD1 (5 bases). Germline CDR1 LNHNV, CDR2 YYDKDF (reference sequence). CDR3 size: 13 residues. The V end was cut by 3 bases, the J end by 11 bases, with 16 bases between. This chain's CDR3 is CATSSQGYNEQYF. Here the CDR3 DNA reads TGTGCCACCAGCAGCCAGGGTTACAATGAGCAGTACTTC.

The chain links TRBV20-1 to TRBJ2-2; possibly TRBD2 for D (6 bases). The CDR3 loop spans 16 amino acids. V lost 2 bases to trimming and J lost 1 base, with 14 bases between them. From germline, CDR1 is DFQATT and CDR2 SNEGSKA (reference sequence). The CDR3 coding sequence is TGCAGTGCTAGATTTCGGGGGATAGAGAACACCGGGGAGCTGTTTTTT. Encoded protein: CSARFRGIENTGELFF.

The chain joins TRBV20-1 to TRBJ2-5; perhaps TRBD2 as D (6 bases). This CDR3 is 17 amino acids long. From germline, CDR1 is DFQATT and CDR2 SNEGSKA (reference sequence). V gave up 6 bases and J gave up 2 bases, with 25 bases separating them. The CDR3 DNA sequence: TGCAGTGCCCCTCGGGGTCAGCGGGCAGGTAGACAAGAGACCCAGTACTTC. Its translation: CSAPRGQRAGRQETQYF.

The chain carries TRBV7-2 and TRBJ1-1; D might be TRBD1 (5 bases). V was clipped by 2 bases and J by 6 bases, with 10 bases between them. This CDR3 region has 13 residues. Germline CDR1 is SGHTA and CDR2 is FQGNSA. The CDR3: CASSLTRESEAFF. The CDR3 nucleotides are TGTGCCAGCAGCTTAACCAGGGAATCTGAAGCTTTCTTT.

The rearrangement joins TRBV20-1 to TRBJ2-5, with TRBD1 matching over 10 bases. Trimming removed 6 bases from V and 1 base from J; junction bases left unmatched: 8. This CDR3 is built from 15 residues. The germline V gene encodes CDR1 DFQATT and CDR2 SNEGSKA (reference sequence). CDR3 coding DNA: TGCAGTGCAAACTCCGGGACAGGGGTCCAAGAGACCCAGTACTTC. Residues: CSANSGTGVQETQYF.

A note on this clonotype: This may arise from a read error, as a much more abundant clone is one base away. The chain has TRBV5-5 and TRBJ2-5; D is undetermined. From germline, CDR1 is SGHKS and CDR2 YYEKEE (reference sequence). The length of the CDR3 is 14 residues. For the CDR3, the DNA is TGTGCCAGCAGCTTGACTCCCAGGAAAGAGACCCAGCACTTC. It is translated as CASSLTPRKETQHF.

Notes on this clonotype: The junction differs from germline at one of its ends, possibly a read error. The chain is built from TRBV5-5 and TRBJ1-2, with 12 bases aligning to TRBD1. Germline V gene lookup returns CDR1 SGHKS and CDR2 YYEKEE (reference sequence). CDR3 length: 14 residues. The CDR3, as DNA: TGTGCCAACAGCCCAGGGACAGGGGGCGATGGCTACACCTTC. Its protein is CANSPGTGGDGYTF. Using reference TRBV5-5 and TRBJ1-2 for the parts outside the CDR3, the full variable domain is DAGVTQSPTHLIKTRGQQVTLRCSPISGHKSVSWYQQVLGQGPQFIFQYYEKEERGRGNFPDRFSARQFPNYSSELNVNALLLGDSALYLCANSPGTGGDGYTFGSGTRLTVV.

J is TRBJ1-2 and V is TRBV12-3 or TRBV12-4; maybe TRBD1 (5 bases). Trimming took off 9 bases at V and 6 bases at J, with 20 bases between the two ends. The CDR3 spans 14 residues. Here the CDR3 DNA reads TGTGCCAGTAGCCCAGGCGGCAGGGTGGATGGCTACACCTTC. As protein: CASSPGGRVDGYTF.

This clonotype was observed a few times. This chain uses TRBV20-1 with TRBJ1-2; weak D call: TRBD1 (5 bases). This CDR3 is 12 amino acids long. Germline V CDR1 and CDR2: DFQATT, SNEGSKA (reference sequence). For the CDR3, the DNA is TGCACCGCGCAGGGAGTCAACAATGGCTACACCTTC. It is translated as CTAQGVNNGYTF.

The rearrangement links TRBV10-3 to TRBJ1-4; D is unresolved. This CDR3 is 15 amino acids long. The V and J ends lost 0 bases and 4 bases respectively, with 9 bases between them. CDR1 is ENHRY and CDR2 is SYGVKD in the germline V gene. The CDR3 DNA sequence: TGTGCCATCAGTGAGTCAAACAGCCTTAATGAAAAACTGTTTTTT. It is translated as CAISESNSLNEKLFF.

The V call is TRBV11-2, the J call TRBJ2-3; TRBD2 is a possible D gene (6 bases). Trimming left V 0 bases short and J 1 base short, with 11 bases between. Germline-derived CDR1 and CDR2 are SGHAT and FQNNGV. The CDR3 covers 16 residues. In nucleotides, the CDR3 is TGTGCCAGCAGCTTAGATCTTGCGGGGCGCACAGATACGCAGTATTTT. Translated, it gives CASSLDLAGRTDTQYF.

In its sample, this clonotype was seen a few times. The chain carries TRBV6-1 and TRBJ2-5; possible D gene TRBD2, 6 bases. The ends were cut back, 6 bases at V and 1 base at J, with 15 bases in the middle. CDR3 length: 15 amino acids. Germline CDR1 reads MNHNS; CDR2 reads SASEGT. The DNA for the CDR3 is TGTGCCAGCAGAGAATGGGACTCACTCCAAGAGACCCAGTACTTC. This codes for CASREWDSLQETQYF.

This clonotype was detected a few times. The chain has TRBV7-2 and TRBJ1-2; maybe TRBD1 (5 bases). V was shortened by 5 bases and J by 5 bases, with 21 bases between the two germline ends. This CDR3 has 16 amino acids. Per germline, CDR1 SGHTA and CDR2 FQGNSA. In nucleotides, the CDR3 is TGTGCCAGCAGCCCGCAACCAGGGTTCGGGTCTTATGGCTACACCTTC. This codes for CASSPQPGFGSYGYTF.

The chain uses TRBV4-1 and TRBJ2-5, with 10 positions matching TRBD1. The V gene's germline CDR1 is MGHRA and CDR2 YSYEKL. V lost 1 base, J lost 11 bases, and 7 bases stayed unmatched. The CDR3 loop spans 14 amino acids. The CDR3 sequence is CASSQGDRGREQYF. CDR3 DNA sequence: TGCGCCAGCAGCCAAGGAGACAGGGGGCGGGAGCAGTACTTC.

This clonotype showed up just a few times. This chain joins TRBV28 and TRBJ1-4; D remains unclear. The V gene's germline CDR1 is MDHEN and CDR2 SYDVKM. The germline V and J ends were trimmed by 8 bases and 5 bases, with 12 bases remaining between them. The CDR3 sequence is 13 residues long. The CDR3 sequence is CASGGNSNEKLFF. The CDR3 DNA is TGTGCCAGCGGCGGTAACTCCAATGAAAAACTGTTTTTT.

The genes are TRBV7-8 and TRBJ2-2; 7 bases map to TRBD1. This CDR3 has 15 amino acids. Germline loops: CDR1 SGHVS, CDR2 FQNEAQ. V lost 5 bases, J lost 6 bases, and 9 bases stayed unmatched. CDR3 in DNA: TGTGCCAGCAGCCCCGGGACAGAGTTTTCCGGGGAGCTGTTTTTT. It specifies CASSPGTEFSGELFF.

This clonotype is a singleton in its sample. This may come from a read error, since a much larger clone is one base off. The chain is built from TRBV7-8 and TRBJ1-1; 8 bases align to TRBD1. Germline CDR1 SGHVS, CDR2 FQNEAQ. Trimming at V came to 5 bases and at J to 8 bases, leaving 10 bases not matched to a gene. This CDR3 is 14 amino acids long. CDR3 sequence (DNA): TGTGCCAGCAGCCATGAGACAGGGGAATGGGAAGCTTTCTTT. Protein sequence: CASSHETGEWEAFF.

This CDR3 reads CASSFRRGASTDTQYF. CDR3 DNA: TGTGCCAGCAGCTTCAGGCGGGGTGCATCCACAGATACGCAGTATTTT. J is TRBJ2-3 and V is TRBV7-8, with D possibly matching TRBD2 (6 bases). There are 16 residues in the CDR3. From germline, CDR1 is SGHVS and CDR2 FQNEAQ. The V end lost 3 bases, the J end lost 2 bases, and 15 bases lay between the germline ends.

This clonotype appeared a few times. The chain employs TRBV7-9 and TRBJ1-5; TRBD1 is a possible D gene (6 bases). Deletions cut 6 bases from V and 3 bases from J, with 12 bases between. This CDR3 region has 14 residues. Germline values: CDR1 SEHNR, CDR2 FQNEAQ (reference sequence). The CDR3: CASSPTGINQPQHF. The CDR3 region has the DNA TGTGCCAGCAGTCCTACAGGGATCAATCAGCCCCAGCATTTT.

V usage is TRBV20-1 and J usage is TRBJ2-6; D may be TRBD1 (6 bases). Trimming cost V 0 bases and J 3 bases, with 9 bases left between them. Germline CDR1 reads DFQATT; CDR2 reads SNEGSKA (reference sequence). The CDR3 loop spans 15 amino acids. As DNA, the CDR3 is TGCAGTGCTAGAGATGGGGGCGTTGGGGCCAACGTCCTGACTTTC. This sequence encodes CSARDGGVGANVLTF.

The gene calls are TRBV13 and TRBJ1-1; D not resolved. The V gene's germline CDR1 is PRHDT and CDR2 FYEKMQ (reference sequence). The CDR3 loop spans 16 amino acids. With 0 bases removed from V and 0 bases from J, the gap between germline ends came to 11 bases. The chain's CDR3 is CASSLGGQTMNTEAFF. As DNA, the CDR3 is TGTGCCAGCAGCTTAGGAGGCCAGACAATGAACACTGAAGCTTTCTTT.

The chain recombines TRBV6-6 with TRBJ1-2; 7 bases align to TRBD1. Germline V gives CDR1 MNHNY, CDR2 SVGAGI (reference sequence). CDR3 size: 14 residues. V shed 5 bases and J 4 bases; nucleotides not matched to a gene: 7. As DNA, the CDR3 is TGTGCCAGCAGTACAGGTGGGACAGCCTATGGCTACACCTTC. This encodes CASSTGGTAYGYTF.

J is TRBJ2-3 and V is TRBV5-1; the D gene is possibly TRBD2 (5 bases). Per germline, CDR1 SGHRS and CDR2 YFSETQ. The V and J ends lost 0 bases and 8 bases respectively, with 22 bases between them. This CDR3 is 17 amino acids long. In nucleotides, the CDR3 is TGCGCCAGCAGCTTGGCCGGGGTAGCCTCCACAGATGGTACGCAGTATTTT. Its translation: CASSLAGVASTDGTQYF.

V usage is TRBV2 and J usage is TRBJ2-1; D unclear. V lost 3 bases and J 4 bases, leaving 10 bases between the germline ends. Germline V CDR1 and CDR2: SNHLY, FYNNEI. The CDR3 totals 14 residues. The CDR3 DNA is TGTGCCAGCAGTGAGAGGTCACTTTACAATGAGCAGTTCTTC. This gives the protein CASSERSLYNEQFF.

V usage is TRBV20-1 and J usage is TRBJ1-1; perhaps TRBD1 as D (5 bases). V lost 3 bases, J lost 3 bases, and 11 bases lay in between. The CDR3 spans 13 residues. Per the germline V gene, CDR1 is DFQATT and CDR2 is SNEGSKA (reference sequence). The CDR3 coding sequence is TGCAGTGCTAGTAAGGGGCGATACACTGAAGCTTTCTTT. This sequence encodes CSASKGRYTEAFF.